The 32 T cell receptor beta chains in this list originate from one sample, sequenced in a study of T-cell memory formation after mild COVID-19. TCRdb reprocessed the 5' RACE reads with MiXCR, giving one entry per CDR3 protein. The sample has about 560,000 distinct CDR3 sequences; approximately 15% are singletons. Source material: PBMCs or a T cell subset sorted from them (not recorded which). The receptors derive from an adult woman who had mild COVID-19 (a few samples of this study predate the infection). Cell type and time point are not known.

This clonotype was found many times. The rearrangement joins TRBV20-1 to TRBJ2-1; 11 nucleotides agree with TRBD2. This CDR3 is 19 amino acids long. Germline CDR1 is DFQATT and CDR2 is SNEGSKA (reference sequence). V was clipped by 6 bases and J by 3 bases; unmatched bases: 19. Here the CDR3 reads CSAPRPGGALAGDYNEQFF. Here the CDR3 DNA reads TGCAGTGCCCCAAGACCGGGCGGCGCACTAGCGGGAGACTACAATGAGCAGTTCTTC.

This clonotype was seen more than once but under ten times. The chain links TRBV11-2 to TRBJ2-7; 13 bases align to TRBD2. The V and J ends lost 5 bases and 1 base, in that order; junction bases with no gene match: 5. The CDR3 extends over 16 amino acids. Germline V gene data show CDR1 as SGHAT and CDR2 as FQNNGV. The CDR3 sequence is CASSRGLAGLSYEQYF. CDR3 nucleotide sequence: TGTGCCAGCAGCCGGGGACTAGCGGGACTGTCCTACGAGCAGTACTTC.

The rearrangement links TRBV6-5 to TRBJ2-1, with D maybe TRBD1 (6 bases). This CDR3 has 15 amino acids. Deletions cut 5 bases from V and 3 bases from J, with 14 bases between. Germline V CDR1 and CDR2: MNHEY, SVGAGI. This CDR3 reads CASSQTGTLYNEQFF. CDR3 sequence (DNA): TGTGCCAGCAGTCAAACCGGGACACTCTACAATGAGCAGTTCTTC.

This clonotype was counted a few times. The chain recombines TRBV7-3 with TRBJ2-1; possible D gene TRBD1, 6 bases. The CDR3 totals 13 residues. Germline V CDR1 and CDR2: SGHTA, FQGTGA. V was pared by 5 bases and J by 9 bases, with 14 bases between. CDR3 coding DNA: TGTGCCAGCAGCCAGATTACAGGGTCTGAGCAGTTCTTC. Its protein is CASSQITGSEQFF.

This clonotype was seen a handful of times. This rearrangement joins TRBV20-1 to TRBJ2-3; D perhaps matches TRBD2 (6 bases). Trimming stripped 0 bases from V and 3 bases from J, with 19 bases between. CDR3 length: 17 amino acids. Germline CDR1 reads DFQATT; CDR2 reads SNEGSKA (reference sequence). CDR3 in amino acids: CSARDIYERAETDTQYF. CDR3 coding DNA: TGCAGTGCTAGAGATATCTATGAGCGGGCGGAGACAGATACGCAGTATTTT.

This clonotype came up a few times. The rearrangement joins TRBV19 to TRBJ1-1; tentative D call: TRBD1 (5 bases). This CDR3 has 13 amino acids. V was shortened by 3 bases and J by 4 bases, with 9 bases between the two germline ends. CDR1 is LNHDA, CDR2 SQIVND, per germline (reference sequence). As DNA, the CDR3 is TGTGCCAGTAGTATGATCGGGGGCACTGAAGCTTTCTTT. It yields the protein CASSMIGGTEAFF.

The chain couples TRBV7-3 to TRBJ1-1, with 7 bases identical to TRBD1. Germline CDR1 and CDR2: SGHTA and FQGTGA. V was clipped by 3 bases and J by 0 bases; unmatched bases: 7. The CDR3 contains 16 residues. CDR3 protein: CASSLADRDLNTEAFF. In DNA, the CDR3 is TGTGCCAGCAGCTTGGCCGACAGGGACTTGAACACTGAAGCTTTCTTT. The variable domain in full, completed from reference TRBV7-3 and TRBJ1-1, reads GAGVSQTPSNKVTEKGKYVELRCDPISGHTALYWYRQSLGQGPEFLIYFQGTGAADDSGLPNDRFFAVRPEGSVSTLKIQRTERGDSAVYLCASSLADRDLNTEAFFGQGTRLTVV.

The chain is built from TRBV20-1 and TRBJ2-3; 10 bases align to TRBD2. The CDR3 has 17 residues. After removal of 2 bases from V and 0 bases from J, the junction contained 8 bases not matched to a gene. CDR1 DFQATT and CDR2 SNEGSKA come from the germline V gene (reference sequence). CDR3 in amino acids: CSARTGTSGASTDTQYF. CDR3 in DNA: TGCAGTGCTAGAACCGGAACTAGCGGGGCCAGCACAGATACGCAGTATTTT.

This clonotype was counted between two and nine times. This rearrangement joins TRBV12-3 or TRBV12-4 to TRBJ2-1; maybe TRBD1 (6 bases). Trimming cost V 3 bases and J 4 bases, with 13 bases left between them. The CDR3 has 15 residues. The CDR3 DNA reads TGTGCCAGCAGTTTCAGCCCAGGGGAGTACAATGAGCAGTTCTTC. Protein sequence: CASSFSPGEYNEQFF.

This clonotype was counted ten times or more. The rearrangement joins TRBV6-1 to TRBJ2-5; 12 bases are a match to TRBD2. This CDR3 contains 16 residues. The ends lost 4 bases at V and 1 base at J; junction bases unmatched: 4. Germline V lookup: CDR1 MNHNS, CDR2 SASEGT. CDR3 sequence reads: CASSVLAGGLQETQYF. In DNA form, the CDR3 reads TGTGCCAGCAGTGTCCTAGCGGGGGGGCTCCAAGAGACCCAGTACTTC.

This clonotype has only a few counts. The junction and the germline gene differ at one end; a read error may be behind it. CDR3 in amino acids: CASSQDRGHLPSHF. The CDR3 DNA is TGTGCCAGCAGCCAAGATCGCGGACACCTCCCATCACACTTC. The chain links TRBV3-1 to TRBJ2-7, with a tentative D call TRBD1 (5 bases). The CDR3 runs 14 residues. Germline loops: CDR1 LGHDT, CDR2 YNNKEL (reference sequence).

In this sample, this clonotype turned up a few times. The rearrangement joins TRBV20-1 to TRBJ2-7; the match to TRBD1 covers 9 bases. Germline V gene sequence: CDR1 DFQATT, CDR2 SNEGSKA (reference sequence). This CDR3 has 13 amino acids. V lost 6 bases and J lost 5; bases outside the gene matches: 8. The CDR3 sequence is CSASDRGPHEQYF. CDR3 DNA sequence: TGCAGTGCCTCGGACAGGGGACCTCACGAGCAGTACTTC.

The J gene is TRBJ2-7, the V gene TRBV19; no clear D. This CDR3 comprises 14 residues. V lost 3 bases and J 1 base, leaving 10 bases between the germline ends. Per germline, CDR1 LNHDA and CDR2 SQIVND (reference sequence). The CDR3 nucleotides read TGTGCCAGTAGTATTGGAAGGCGTTCCTACGAGCAGTACTTC. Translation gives CASSIGRRSYEQYF.

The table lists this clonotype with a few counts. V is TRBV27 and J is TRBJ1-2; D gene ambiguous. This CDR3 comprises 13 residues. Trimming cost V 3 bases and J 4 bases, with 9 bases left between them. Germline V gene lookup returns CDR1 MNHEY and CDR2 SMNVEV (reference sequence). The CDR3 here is CASSLKGGYGYTF. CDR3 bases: TGTGCCAGCAGTTTGAAAGGTGGCTATGGCTACACCTTC.

CDR3 in amino acids: CATSDFSGQGNNEQFF. As DNA, the CDR3 is TGTGCCACCAGTGATTTTTCGGGACAGGGAAACAATGAGCAGTTCTTC. The rearrangement uses TRBV24-1 and TRBJ2-1, with 9 nucleotides matching TRBD1. CDR1 and CDR2 (germline): KGHDR, SFDVKD. CDR3 size: 16 residues. V was pared by 1 base and J by 5 bases, with 5 bases of the junction left unmatched.

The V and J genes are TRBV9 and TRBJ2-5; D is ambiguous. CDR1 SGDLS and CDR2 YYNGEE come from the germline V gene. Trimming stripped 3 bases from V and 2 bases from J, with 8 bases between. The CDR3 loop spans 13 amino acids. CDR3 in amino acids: CASSASSQETQYF. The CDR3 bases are TGTGCCAGCAGCGCCTCCTCTCAAGAGACCCAGTACTTC. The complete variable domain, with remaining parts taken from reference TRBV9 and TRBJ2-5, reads DSGVTQTPKHLITATGQRVTLRCSPRSGDLSVYWYQQSLDQGLQFLIQYYNGEERAKGNILERFSAQQFPDLHSELNLSSLELGDSALYFCASSASSQETQYFGPGTRLLVL.

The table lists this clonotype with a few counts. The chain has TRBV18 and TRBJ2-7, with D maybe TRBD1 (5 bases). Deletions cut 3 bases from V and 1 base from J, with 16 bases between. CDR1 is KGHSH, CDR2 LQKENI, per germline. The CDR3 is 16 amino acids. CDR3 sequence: CASSPGVTGPSYEQYF. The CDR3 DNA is TGTGCCAGCTCACCCGGCGTCACAGGACCGTCCTACGAGCAGTACTTC.

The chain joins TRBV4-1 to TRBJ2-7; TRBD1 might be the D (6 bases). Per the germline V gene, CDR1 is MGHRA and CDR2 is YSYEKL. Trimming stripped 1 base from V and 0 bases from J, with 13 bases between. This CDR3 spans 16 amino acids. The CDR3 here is CASSQGAGAPSYEQYF. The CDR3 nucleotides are TGCGCCAGCAGCCAAGGGGCAGGGGCCCCCTCCTACGAGCAGTACTTC.

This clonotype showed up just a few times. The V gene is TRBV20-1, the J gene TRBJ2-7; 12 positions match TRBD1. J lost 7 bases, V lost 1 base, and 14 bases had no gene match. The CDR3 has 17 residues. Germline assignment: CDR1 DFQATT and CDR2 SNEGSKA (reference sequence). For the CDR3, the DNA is TGCAGTGCTAGAGCCCTCCTTCCGGGACAGGGGGCGTTTGAGCAGTACTTC. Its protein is CSARALLPGQGAFEQYF.

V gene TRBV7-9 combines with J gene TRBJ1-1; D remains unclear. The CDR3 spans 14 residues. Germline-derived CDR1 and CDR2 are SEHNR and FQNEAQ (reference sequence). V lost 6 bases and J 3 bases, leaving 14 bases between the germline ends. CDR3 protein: CASSPTGVHTEAFF. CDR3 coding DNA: TGTGCCAGCAGTCCCACCGGGGTTCACACTGAAGCTTTCTTT.

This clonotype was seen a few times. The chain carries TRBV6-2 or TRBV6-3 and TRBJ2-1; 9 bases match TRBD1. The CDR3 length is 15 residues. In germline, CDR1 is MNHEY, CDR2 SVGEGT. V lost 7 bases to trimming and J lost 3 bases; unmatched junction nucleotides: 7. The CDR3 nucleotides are TGTGCCAGCACTAAGACAGGGGGGATCTACAATGAGCAGTTCTTC. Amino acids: CASTKTGGIYNEQFF.

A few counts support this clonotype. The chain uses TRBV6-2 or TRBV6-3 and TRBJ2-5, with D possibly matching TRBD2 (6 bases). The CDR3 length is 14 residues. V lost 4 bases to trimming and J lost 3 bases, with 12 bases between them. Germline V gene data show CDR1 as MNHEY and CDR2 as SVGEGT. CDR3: CASSLGGIEETQYF. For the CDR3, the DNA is TGTGCCAGCAGTTTGGGCGGGATAGAAGAGACCCAGTACTTC.

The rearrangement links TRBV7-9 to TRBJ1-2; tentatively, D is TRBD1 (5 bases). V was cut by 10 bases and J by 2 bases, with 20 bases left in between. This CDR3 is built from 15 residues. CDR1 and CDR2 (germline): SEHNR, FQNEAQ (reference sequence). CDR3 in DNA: TGTGCCACGCGGGACCTCACTTCTGTAAACTATGGCTACACCTTC. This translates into CATRDLTSVNYGYTF. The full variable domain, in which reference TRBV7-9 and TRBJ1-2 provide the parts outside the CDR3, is DTGVSQNPRHKITKRGQNVTFRCDPISEHNRLYWYRQTLGQGPEFLTYFQNEAQLEKSRLLSDRFSAERPKGSFSTLEIQRTEQGDSAMYLCATRDLTSVNYGYTFGSGTRLTVV.

This CDR3 is CASSRGTSGNTDTQYF. The CDR3 DNA follows: TGTGCCAGCAGCCGAGGGACTAGCGGGAACACAGATACGCAGTATTTT. The gene calls are TRBV9 and TRBJ2-3; 13 nucleotides match TRBD2. With 4 bases clipped from V and 2 bases from J, the junction kept 4 bases outside the gene matches. The CDR3 covers 16 residues. Germline V gene data show CDR1 as SGDLS and CDR2 as YYNGEE.

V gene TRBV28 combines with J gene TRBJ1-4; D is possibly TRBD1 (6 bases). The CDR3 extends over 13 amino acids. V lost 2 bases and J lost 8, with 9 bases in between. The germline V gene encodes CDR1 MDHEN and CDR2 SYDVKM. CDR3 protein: CASSLMGAEKLFF. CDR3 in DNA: TGTGCCAGCAGTTTAATGGGGGCCGAAAAACTGTTTTTT.

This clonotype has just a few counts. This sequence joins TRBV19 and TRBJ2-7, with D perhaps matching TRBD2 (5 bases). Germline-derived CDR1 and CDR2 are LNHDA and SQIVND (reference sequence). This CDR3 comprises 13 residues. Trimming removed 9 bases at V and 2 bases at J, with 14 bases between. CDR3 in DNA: TGTGCCAGGAGAGGGTTCTTCCCCTACGAGCAGTACTTC. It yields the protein CARRGFFPYEQYF.

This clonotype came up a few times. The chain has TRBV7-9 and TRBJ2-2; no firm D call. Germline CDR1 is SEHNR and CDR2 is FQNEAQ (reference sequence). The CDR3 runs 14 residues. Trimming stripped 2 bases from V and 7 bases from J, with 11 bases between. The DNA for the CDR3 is TGTGCCAGCAGCTTAACCGGGCTGGTCGGGGAGCTGTTTTTT. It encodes CASSLTGLVGELFF.

The CDR3: CSAIHRGSYNSPLHF. The CDR3 nucleotides are TGCAGTGCTATACACAGGGGGTCGTATAATTCACCCCTCCACTTT. J is TRBJ1-6 and V is TRBV20-1; 8 nucleotides match TRBD1. Germline V lookup: CDR1 DFQATT, CDR2 SNEGSKA (reference sequence). CDR3 length: 15 residues. V was clipped by 4 bases and J by 4 bases; unmatched bases: 6.

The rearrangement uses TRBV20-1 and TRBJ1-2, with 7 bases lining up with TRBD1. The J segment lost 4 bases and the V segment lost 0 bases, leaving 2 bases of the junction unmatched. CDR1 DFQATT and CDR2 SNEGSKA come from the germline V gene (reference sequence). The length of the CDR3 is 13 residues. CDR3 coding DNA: TGCAGTGCTAGAGACAGGGGGTTCTATGGCTACACCTTC. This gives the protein CSARDRGFYGYTF.

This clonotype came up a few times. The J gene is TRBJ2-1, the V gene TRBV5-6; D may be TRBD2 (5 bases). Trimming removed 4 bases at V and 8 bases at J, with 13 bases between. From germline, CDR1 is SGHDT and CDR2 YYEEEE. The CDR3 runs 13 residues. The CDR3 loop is CASSGSPGDEQFF. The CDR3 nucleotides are TGTGCCAGCAGCGGGTCCCCCGGGGATGAGCAGTTCTTC.

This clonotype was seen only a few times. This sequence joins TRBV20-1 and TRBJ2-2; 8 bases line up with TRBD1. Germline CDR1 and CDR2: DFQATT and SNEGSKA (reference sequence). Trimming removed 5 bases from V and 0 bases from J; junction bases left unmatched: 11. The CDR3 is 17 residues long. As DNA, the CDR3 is TGCAGTGCTTTTCCGTATGACAGGGGTCCGAACACCGGGGAGCTGTTTTTT. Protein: CSAFPYDRGPNTGELFF.

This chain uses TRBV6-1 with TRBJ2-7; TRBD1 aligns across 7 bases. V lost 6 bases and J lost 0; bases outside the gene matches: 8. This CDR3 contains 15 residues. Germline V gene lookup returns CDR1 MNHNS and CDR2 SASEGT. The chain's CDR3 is CASSHPGQDSYEQYF. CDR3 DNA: TGTGCCAGCAGCCACCCTGGACAGGACTCCTACGAGCAGTACTTC.